This T cell receptor beta chain was captured by sequencing in a study of T cell responses to AZD1222 COVID-19 vaccine. Whole-study results and caveats: Of the AZD1222 recipients, only 5 to 7 were seropositive at baseline. Spike-specific TCR breadth and depth both grew after two AZD1222 doses. Among the donors, most were white British and more were female, and clonal diversity was possibly underestimated.

Second-dose intervals near 4 or 12 weeks were combined. The protocol was immunoSEQ multiplex PCR, while the TCRdb copy is restricted to in-frame clones and leaves out a portion. In the table there are roughly 150,000 clones, roughly nine tenths of which are singletons. As to this clone: Its target is not known.

The source material was peripheral blood, sampled 28 days after the second AZD1222 dose. The receptor's source is an adult who received the AZD1222 COVID-19 vaccine.

The CDR3 loop reads CASSRGGVNQPQHF. DNA of the CDR3: TGCGCCAGCAGCCGAGGGGGGGTCAATCAGCCCCAGCATTTT. J is TRBJ1-5 and V is TRBV5-1; a weak D match, TRBD1 (6 bases). This CDR3 comprises 14 residues. Trimming pared 4 bases from V and 3 bases from J, leaving 11 bases between. The germline V gene encodes CDR1 SGHRS and CDR2 YFSETQ.